This entry describes one T cell receptor beta chain. Germline V CDR1 and CDR2: SGHAT, FQNNGV. V lost 5 bases, J lost 2 bases, and 13 bases lay in between. CDR3 length: 16 amino acids. The TCR beta CDR3 regions underwent amplification using RNA transcripts as the source. The HTBI primer set was used in a first-round RT-PCR of the TCR CDR3. TCRdb reprocessed the multiplex PCR reads with MiXCR, giving one entry per CDR3 protein. The sample shows approximately 400,000 distinct CDR3 sequences, 19% of them seen only once. This record comes from a study of T cells in Graves' hyperthyroidism and ophthalmopathy.

The source material was blood. This rearrangement joins TRBV11-2 to TRBJ2-6, with D unclear. The sequence came from a woman under 30 with Graves' hyperthyroidism. This chain's CDR3 is CASSLHSTTGANVLTF. In DNA, the CDR3 is TGTGCCAGCAGCCTCCATTCGACAACTGGGGCCAACGTCCTGACTTTC.